The 20 T cell receptor beta chains below were found in one sample sequenced in a study of cytotoxic CD8 clonotypes in ibrutinib-treated CLL. Libraries were prepared by immunoSEQ multiplex PCR; TCRdb keeps only in-frame clonotypes and omits some of them. The sample records more than 110,000 clones, 75% to 85% being singletons. Source: PBMCs, taken after 36 months of ibrutinib treatment. The receptors here all came from a human donor with chronic lymphocytic leukemia.

The chain has TRBV16 and TRBJ2-5; D is undetermined. The CDR3 has 15 amino acids. V shed 1 base and J shed 4 bases, with 13 bases lying between them. From germline, CDR1 is KGHSY and CDR2 FQNENV. The CDR3: CASSQFKGYGETQYF. CDR3 sequence (DNA): TGTGCCAGCAGCCAATTTAAAGGGTATGGAGAGACCCAGTACTTC.

This chain links TRBV6-4 with TRBJ1-1, with no clear D. The CDR3 consists of 13 residues. The V end lost 6 bases, the J end lost 0 bases, and 8 bases lay between the germline ends. The V gene's germline CDR1 is MRHNA and CDR2 SNTAGT. The CDR3 DNA reads TGTGCCAGCAGGGGCCAACTGAACACTGAAGCTTTCTTT. Residues: CASRGQLNTEAFF.

The chain combines TRBV11-2 with TRBJ2-1; no reliable D call. This CDR3 is 12 amino acids long. Trimming cost V 2 bases and J 15 bases, with 14 bases left between them. Germline CDR1 is SGHAT and CDR2 is FQNNGV. As DNA, the CDR3 is TGTGCCAGCAGCTTATTGTCCGAGACACGGTTCTTC. It encodes CASSLLSETRFF.

This clone has just a few counts. The chain couples TRBV5-4 to TRBJ2-7, with a weak D call TRBD2 (6 bases). The CDR3 is made up of 15 amino acids. The germline V gene encodes CDR1 SGHNT and CDR2 YYREEE (reference sequence). Deletions cut 1 base from V and 1 base from J, with 12 bases between. CDR3 in amino acids: CASSLLPAGSYEQYF. DNA of the CDR3: TGTGCCAGCAGCTTGCTCCCCGCGGGATCCTACGAGCAGTACTTC.

The J gene is TRBJ2-5, the V gene TRBV2; a possible D gene is TRBD2 (7 bases). Germline CDR1 is SNHLY and CDR2 is FYNNEI. V lost 6 bases and J 5 bases, leaving 19 bases between the germline ends. This CDR3 has 15 amino acids. The CDR3 loop is CASSGTGGPQETQYF. DNA of the CDR3: TGTGCCAGCAGCGGGACCGGGGGGCCCCAGGAGACCCAGTACTTC.

V and J are TRBV5-1 and TRBJ1-6, with 9 bases fitting TRBD1. The CDR3 has 14 amino acids. J lost 9 bases, V lost 4 bases, and 5 bases had no gene match. Germline loops: CDR1 SGHRS, CDR2 YFSETQ. The CDR3 DNA is TGCGCCAGCAGCACCGGACAGGGGCCTTCACCCCTCCACTTT. The encoded protein is CASSTGQGPSPLHF. The full variable domain, its missing parts supplied by reference TRBV5-1 and TRBJ1-6, is KAGVTQTPRYLIKTRGQQVTLSCSPISGHRSVSWYQQTPGQGLQFLFEYFSETQRNKGNFPGRFSGRQFSNSRSEMNVSTLELGDSALYLCASSTGQGPSPLHFGNGTRLTVT.

This clone has a handful of counts. This chain uses TRBV27 with TRBJ2-2; the D is unclear. V was shortened by 6 bases and J by 5 bases, with 7 bases between the two germline ends. CDR1 is MNHEY, CDR2 SMNVEV, per germline (reference sequence). The CDR3 runs to 12 residues. CDR3 in amino acids: CASRGETGELFF. CDR3 nucleotide sequence: TGTGCCAGCAGAGGTGAGACCGGGGAGCTGTTTTTT.

The gene calls are TRBV28 and TRBJ1-5; perhaps TRBD1 as D (5 bases). Trimming took off 8 bases at V and 2 bases at J, with 13 bases between the two ends. CDR1 MDHEN and CDR2 SYDVKM come from the germline V gene. CDR3 size: 14 residues. CDR3 DNA sequence: TGTGCCAGCGTGTGGGGGTTTGGCAATCAGCCCCAGCATTTT. This codes for CASVWGFGNQPQHF.

This clone was seen a handful of times. The J gene is TRBJ1-2, the V gene TRBV12-5; TRBD1 matches 7 bases. This CDR3 is built from 14 residues. Germline V gene lookup returns CDR1 LGHNT and CDR2 FRNRAP. The trim removed 3 bases at V and 5 bases at J, leaving 6 bases unmatched. The CDR3 protein is CASGLEGQAYGYTF. The CDR3 DNA follows: TGTGCTAGTGGTTTAGAAGGACAGGCGTATGGCTACACCTTC.

This chain connects TRBV4-2 to TRBJ2-5, with 9 bases fitting TRBD1. This CDR3 is built from 16 residues. Germline CDR1 reads LGHNA; CDR2 reads YNFKEQ. Unmatched junction bases numbered 9, after V lost 4 bases and J lost 3 bases. The CDR3 DNA is TGTGCCAGCAGCCGCGGACAGGGGATCGGTGAAGAGACCCAGTACTTC. It is translated as CASSRGQGIGEETQYF.

This chain connects TRBV9 to TRBJ1-4, with a weak D call TRBD1 (5 bases). The CDR3 covers 17 residues. CDR1 SGDLS and CDR2 YYNGEE come from the germline V gene. V was cut by 0 bases and J by 8 bases, with 20 bases left in between. CDR3 amino acids: CASSVESDRPYPEKLFF. The DNA of the CDR3 is TGTGCCAGCAGCGTAGAGTCCGACAGACCCTATCCGGAAAAACTGTTTTTT.

Concerning this clone itself: Other DNA sequences in this specimen translate into the identical CDR3. J is TRBJ1-5 and V is TRBV5-6, with a tentative D call TRBD1 (5 bases). Germline values: CDR1 SGHDT, CDR2 YYEEEE. This CDR3 contains 15 residues. The V end was cut by 0 bases, the J end by 1 base, with 8 bases between. The CDR3 nucleotides read TGTGCCAGCAGCTTGGCCGGGGGGAGCAATCAGCCCCAGCATTTT. This sequence encodes CASSLAGGSNQPQHF.

The chain couples TRBV5-8 to TRBJ2-3; D ambiguous. The CDR3 runs 13 residues. V was clipped by 4 bases and J by 0 bases, with 6 bases between them. Looked up from germline, CDR1 is SGHTS and CDR2 is YDEGEE. This chain's CDR3 is CASSKDSTDTQYF. The DNA of the CDR3 is TGTGCCAGCAGCAAGGACAGCACAGATACGCAGTATTTT.

The chain employs TRBV7-8 and TRBJ2-7; no clear D gene. This CDR3 comprises 19 residues. The V gene lost 1 base and the J gene lost 4 bases, with 26 bases spanning the gap. CDR1 is SGHVS and CDR2 is FQNEAQ in the germline V gene. The CDR3 region is CASSLVPRIGVPHGYEQYF. The CDR3 bases are TGTGCCAGCAGCTTAGTTCCTCGGATAGGCGTACCCCATGGGTACGAGCAGTACTTC.

The chain has TRBV12-5 and TRBJ1-1; no firm D call. CDR3 length equals 13 residues. V was clipped by 2 bases and J by 1 base, with 5 bases between them. CDR1 and CDR2 from the germline V gene are LGHNT and FRNRAP. The CDR3 here is CASGLSGNTEAFF. DNA for the CDR3: TGTGCTAGTGGTTTGTCAGGGAACACTGAAGCTTTCTTT.

The J gene is TRBJ1-6, the V gene TRBV19, with D possibly being TRBD1 (6 bases). This CDR3 spans 17 amino acids. Germline CDR1 is LNHDA and CDR2 is SQIVND (reference sequence). The ends were cut back, 3 bases at V and 0 bases at J, with 12 bases in the middle. CDR3 sequence reads: CASSIRGQTSYNSPLHF. As DNA, the CDR3 is TGTGCCAGTAGTATTAGAGGACAGACCTCCTATAATTCACCCCTCCACTTT.

This clone has more than one count but fewer than ten. The genes are TRBV2 and TRBJ2-1; 10 positions match TRBD1. This CDR3 is built from 15 residues. V was clipped by 6 bases and J by 3 bases; unmatched bases: 5. From germline, CDR1 is SNHLY and CDR2 FYNNEI. The chain's CDR3 is CASRLDRGNYNEQFF. The CDR3, as DNA: TGTGCCAGCAGACTGGACAGGGGGAACTACAATGAGCAGTTCTTC.

J is TRBJ1-4 and V is TRBV5-1, with TRBD1 matching over 8 bases. The CDR3 is made up of 15 amino acids. Germline CDR1 reads SGHRS; CDR2 reads YFSETQ. V was pared by 0 bases and J by 7 bases, with 5 bases of the junction left unmatched. The CDR3 reads CASSLVGDRSEKLFF. Written as DNA, the CDR3 is TGCGCCAGCAGCTTGGTGGGGGACAGGAGTGAAAAACTGTTTTTT.

V gene TRBV18 combines with J gene TRBJ1-1; no definite D call. Looked up from germline, CDR1 is KGHSH and CDR2 is LQKENI. V was shortened by 6 bases and J by 7 bases, with 15 bases between the two germline ends. The CDR3 loop spans 13 amino acids. The CDR3 loop is CASSRDRIGEAFF. The CDR3 DNA is TGTGCCAGCTCCCGGGATAGGATCGGTGAAGCTTTCTTT.

The chain is built from TRBV4-2 and TRBJ1-2; D is possibly TRBD1 (6 bases). The CDR3 loop spans 15 amino acids. Germline V lookup: CDR1 LGHNA, CDR2 YNFKEQ. Between the trimmed V and J ends, which lost 0 bases and 7 bases, there was a span of 15 bases. Here the CDR3 reads CASSQEEGQTVGYTF. As DNA, the CDR3 is TGTGCCAGCAGCCAAGAAGAAGGACAGACCGTTGGCTACACCTTC.